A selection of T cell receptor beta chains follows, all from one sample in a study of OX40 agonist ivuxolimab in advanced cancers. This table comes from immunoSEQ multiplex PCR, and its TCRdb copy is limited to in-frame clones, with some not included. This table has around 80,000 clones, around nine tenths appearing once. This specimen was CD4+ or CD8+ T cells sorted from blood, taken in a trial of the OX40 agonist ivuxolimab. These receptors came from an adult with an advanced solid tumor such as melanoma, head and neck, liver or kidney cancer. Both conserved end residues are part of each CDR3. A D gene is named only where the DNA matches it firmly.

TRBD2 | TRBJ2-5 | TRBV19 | CASTQRGALETQYF | TGTGCCAGTACCCAGCGGGGGGCCCTGGAGACCCAGTACTTC
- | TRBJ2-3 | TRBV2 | CASSEGRDPAGDTQYF | TGTGCCAGCAGTGAAGGCCGGGACCCGGCGGGGGATACGCAGTATTTT
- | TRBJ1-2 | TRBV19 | CASSDRGRGAYGYTF | TGTGCCAGTTCGGATCGGGGTCGGGGGGCCTATGGCTACACCTTC
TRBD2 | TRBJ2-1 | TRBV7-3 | CASSSPGTSGSHEQFF | TGTGCCAGCAGCTCCCCCGGGACTAGCGGGAGTCATGAGCAGTTCTTC
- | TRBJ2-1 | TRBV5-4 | CASSLDGEIYNEQFF | TGTGCCAGCAGCTTGGACGGCGAAATATACAATGAGCAGTTCTTC
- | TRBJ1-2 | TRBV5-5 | CASTQQRNYGYTF | TGTGCCAGCACCCAACAAAGGAACTATGGCTACACCTTC
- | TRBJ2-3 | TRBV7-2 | CASSHGTGRGDTQYF | TGTGCCAGCAGCCACGGGACGGGGAGAGGAGATACGCAGTATTTT
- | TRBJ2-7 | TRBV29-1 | CSVEQGSREQYF | TGCAGCGTTGAACAGGGCTCCCGCGAGCAGTACTTC
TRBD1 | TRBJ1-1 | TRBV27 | CASSLLGQHLAFF | TGTGCCAGCAGTTTATTGGGACAGCATCTTGCTTTCTTT
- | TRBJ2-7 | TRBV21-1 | CARWTGDIHYEQYF | TGTGCCAGATGGACAGGAGACATTCACTACGAGCAGTACTTC